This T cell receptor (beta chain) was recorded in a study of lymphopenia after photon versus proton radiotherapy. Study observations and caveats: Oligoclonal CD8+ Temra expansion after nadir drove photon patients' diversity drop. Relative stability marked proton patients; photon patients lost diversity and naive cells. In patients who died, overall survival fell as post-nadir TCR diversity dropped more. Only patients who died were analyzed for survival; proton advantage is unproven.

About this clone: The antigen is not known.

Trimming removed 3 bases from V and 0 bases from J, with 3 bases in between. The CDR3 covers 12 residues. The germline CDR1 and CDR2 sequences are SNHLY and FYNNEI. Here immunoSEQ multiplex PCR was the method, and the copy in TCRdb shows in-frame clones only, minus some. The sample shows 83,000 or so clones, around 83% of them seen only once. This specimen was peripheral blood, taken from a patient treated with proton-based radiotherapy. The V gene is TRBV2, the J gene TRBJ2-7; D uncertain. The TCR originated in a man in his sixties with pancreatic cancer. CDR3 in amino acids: CASSDFSYEQYF. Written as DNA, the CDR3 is TGTGCCAGCAGTGACTTCTCCTACGAGCAGTACTTC. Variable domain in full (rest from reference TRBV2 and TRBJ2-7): EPEVTQTPSHQVTQMGQEVILRCVPISNHLYFYWYRQILGQKVEFLVSFYNNEISEKSEIFDDQFSVERPDGSNFTLKIRSTKLEDSAMYFCASSDFSYEQYFGPGTRLTVT.